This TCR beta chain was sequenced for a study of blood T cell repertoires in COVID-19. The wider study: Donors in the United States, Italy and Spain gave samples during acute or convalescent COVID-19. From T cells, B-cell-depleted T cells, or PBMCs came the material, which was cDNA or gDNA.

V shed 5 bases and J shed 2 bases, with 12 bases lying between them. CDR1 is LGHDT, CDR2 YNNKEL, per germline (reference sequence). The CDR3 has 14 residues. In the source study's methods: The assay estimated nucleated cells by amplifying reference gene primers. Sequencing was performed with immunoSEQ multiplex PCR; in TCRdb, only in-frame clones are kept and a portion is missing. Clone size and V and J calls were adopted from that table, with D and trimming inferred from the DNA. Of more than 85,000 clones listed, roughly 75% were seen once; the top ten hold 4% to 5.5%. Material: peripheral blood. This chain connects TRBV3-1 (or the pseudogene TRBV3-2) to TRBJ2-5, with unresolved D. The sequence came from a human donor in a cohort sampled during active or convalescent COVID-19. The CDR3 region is CASSDRRRQETQYF. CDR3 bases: TGTGCCAGCAGCGATCGACGGAGACAAGAGACCCAGTACTTC.